This T cell receptor (beta chain) was captured in a study of T-cell reconstitution after alpha-beta-depleted transplantation in children (dated by TCRdb to about 2016). Broadly, across the study: Using TCR repertoire profiling, the study quantitatively followed how T-cell immune reconstitution unfolded in children after TCRalphabeta/CD19-depleted allogeneic hematopoietic cell transplantation.

Receptor libraries were prepared by PCR. TCRdb lists the instrument as Illumina HiSeq 2500. TCR libraries were prepared with molecular barcoding, using unique molecular identifiers to normalize TCRbeta repertoire quantification. TCRdb trimmed public reads at Q25 via fastp, called clones via MiXCR and kept in-frame beta chains. Records with the same CDR3 protein are collapsed into one entry carrying the most frequent genes and DNA. In this sample the table shows 800,000 to 1,000,000 distinct CDR3 sequences, about 29% of which occur a single time. Under 30% of the sample is in the top ten clones. This clonotype was counted only a few times. Its cognate antigen has yet to be identified. No much larger clonotype is one base removed from it; base qualities were not supplied. Overall study results and their limits: Hyperexpanded clone frequencies declined over subsequent months; after one year, T-cell counts and TCRbeta diversity were mostly attributed to newly produced T cells. The high TCRbeta diversity at day 60 in some patients was ascribed to recipient T cells and intrathymic progenitors that had survived conditioning. Apparently early alphabetaT-cell count recovery about two months after transplant reportedly relied on only several hundred rapidly expanded clones derived from non-depleted graft cells.

The sample's treatment or condition, from its label and the paper: allogeneic hematopoietic cell transplantation with graft depleted of TCRalphabeta T cells and CD19 B cells. The children who served as transplant recipients had been given grafts of TCRalphabeta/CD19-depleted allogeneic hematopoietic cells. Clipping removes 5 bases from V and 4 bases from J, with 13 as the unmatched junction base count. In the germline V gene, CDR1 corresponds to SGHRS and CDR2 to YFSETQ. Reading from cysteine to phenylalanine, the CDR3 counts 16 amino acids. Only the CDR3 DNA stays, 48 bases, in frame from base 1. The sequence is built from TRBV5-1 and TRBJ2-5, with TRBD1 matching 8 junction bases. The receptor's source is a boy less than two years old who had a stem cell transplant for SCID, so the T cells may come from the graft donor. The sample in question was PBMCs, mostly from graft donor cells, obtained 360 days after TCRalphabeta/CD19-depleted stem cell transplant. The CDR3 reads as follows: CASSSPGQGFIETQYF. Read as DNA, the sequence is TGCGCCAGCAGTTCCCCAGGACAGGGATTTATAGAGACCCAGTACTTC.